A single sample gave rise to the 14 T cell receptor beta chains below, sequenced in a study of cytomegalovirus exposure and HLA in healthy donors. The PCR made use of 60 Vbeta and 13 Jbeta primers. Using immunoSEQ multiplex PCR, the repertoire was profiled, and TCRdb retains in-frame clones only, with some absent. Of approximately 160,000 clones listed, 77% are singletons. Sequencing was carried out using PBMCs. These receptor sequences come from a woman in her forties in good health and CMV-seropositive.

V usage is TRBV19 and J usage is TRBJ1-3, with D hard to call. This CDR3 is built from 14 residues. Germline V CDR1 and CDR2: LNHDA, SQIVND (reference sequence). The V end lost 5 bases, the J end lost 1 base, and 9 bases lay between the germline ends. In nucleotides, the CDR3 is TGTGCCAGTAGTCCCGACAATTCTGGAAACACCATATATTTT. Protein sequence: CASSPDNSGNTIYF.

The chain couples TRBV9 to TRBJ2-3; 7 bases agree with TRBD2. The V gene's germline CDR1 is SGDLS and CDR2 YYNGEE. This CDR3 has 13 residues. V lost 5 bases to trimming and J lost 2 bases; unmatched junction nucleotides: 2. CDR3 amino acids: CASRREPTDTQYF. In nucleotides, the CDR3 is TGTGCCAGCAGGCGGGAGCCCACAGATACGCAGTATTTT.

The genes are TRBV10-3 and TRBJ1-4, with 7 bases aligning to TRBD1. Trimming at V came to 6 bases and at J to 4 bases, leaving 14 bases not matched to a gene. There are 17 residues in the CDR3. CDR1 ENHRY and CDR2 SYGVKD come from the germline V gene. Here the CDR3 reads CAISPGTVTPNNEKLFF. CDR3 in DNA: TGTGCCATCAGCCCCGGGACAGTCACCCCCAATAATGAAAAACTGTTTTTT.

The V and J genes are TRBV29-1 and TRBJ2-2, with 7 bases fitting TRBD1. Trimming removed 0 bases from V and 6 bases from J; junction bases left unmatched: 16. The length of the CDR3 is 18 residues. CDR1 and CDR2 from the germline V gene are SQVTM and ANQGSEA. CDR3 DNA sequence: TGCAGCGTTGAAGATCGTATAGGCGGAACAGGGGCACCCGGGGAGCTGTTTTTT. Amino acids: CSVEDRIGGTGAPGELFF.

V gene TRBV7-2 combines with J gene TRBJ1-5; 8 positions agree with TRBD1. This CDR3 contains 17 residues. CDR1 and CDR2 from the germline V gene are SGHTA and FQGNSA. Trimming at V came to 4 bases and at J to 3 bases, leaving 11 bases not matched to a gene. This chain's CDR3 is CASSYGPGTGPNQPQHF. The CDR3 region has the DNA TGTGCCAGCAGCTACGGACCTGGGACAGGCCCCAATCAGCCCCAGCATTTT.

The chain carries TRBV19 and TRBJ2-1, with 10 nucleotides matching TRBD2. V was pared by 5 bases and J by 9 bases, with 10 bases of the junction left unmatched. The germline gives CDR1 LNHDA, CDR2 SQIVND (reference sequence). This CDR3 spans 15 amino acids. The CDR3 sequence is CASSVVAGGSGEQFF. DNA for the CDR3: TGTGCCAGTAGTGTAGTAGCGGGAGGATCGGGTGAGCAGTTCTTC.

This chain's CDR3 is CASSSNLNTGELFF. DNA of the CDR3: TGCGCCAGCAGCTCAAATTTGAACACCGGGGAGCTGTTTTTT. The V and J genes are TRBV4-3 and TRBJ2-2; D not certain. V was trimmed by 5 bases and J by 1 base, leaving 8 bases between them. Germline V gives CDR1 LGHNA, CDR2 YSLEER. The CDR3 extends over 14 amino acids.

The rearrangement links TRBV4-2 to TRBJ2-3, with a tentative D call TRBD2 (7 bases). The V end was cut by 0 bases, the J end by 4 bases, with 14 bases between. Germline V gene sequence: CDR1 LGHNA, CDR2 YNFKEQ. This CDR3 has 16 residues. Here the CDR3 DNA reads TGTGCCAGCAGCCAAGATTCAGCGGGACATGCAGATACGCAGTATTTT. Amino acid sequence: CASSQDSAGHADTQYF.

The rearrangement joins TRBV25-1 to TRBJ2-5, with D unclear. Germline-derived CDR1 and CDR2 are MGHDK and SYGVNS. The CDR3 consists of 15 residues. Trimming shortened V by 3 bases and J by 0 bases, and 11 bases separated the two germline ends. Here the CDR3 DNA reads TGTGCCAGCAGTGATTTACACGGGTACCAAGAGACCCAGTACTTC. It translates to CASSDLHGYQETQYF.

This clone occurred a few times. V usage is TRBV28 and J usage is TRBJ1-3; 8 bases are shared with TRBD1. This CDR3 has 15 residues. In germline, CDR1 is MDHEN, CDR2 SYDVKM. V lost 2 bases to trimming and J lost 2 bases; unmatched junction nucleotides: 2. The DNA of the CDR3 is TGTGCCAGCAGTTTAGGGACAGGTGCTGGAAACACCATATATTTT. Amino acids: CASSLGTGAGNTIYF.

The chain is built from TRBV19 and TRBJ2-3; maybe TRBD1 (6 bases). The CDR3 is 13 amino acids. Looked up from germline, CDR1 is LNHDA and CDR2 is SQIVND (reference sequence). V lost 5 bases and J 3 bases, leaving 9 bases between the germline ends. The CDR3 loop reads CASSVTGTDTQYF. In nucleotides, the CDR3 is TGTGCCAGTAGTGTCACAGGGACAGATACGCAGTATTTT. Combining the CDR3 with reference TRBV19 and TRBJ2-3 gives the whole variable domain DGGITQSPKYLFRKEGQNVTLSCEQNLNHDAMYWYRQDPGQGLRLIYYSQIVNDFQKGDIAEGYSVSREKKESFPLTVTSAQKNPTAFYLCASSVTGTDTQYFGPGTRLTVL.

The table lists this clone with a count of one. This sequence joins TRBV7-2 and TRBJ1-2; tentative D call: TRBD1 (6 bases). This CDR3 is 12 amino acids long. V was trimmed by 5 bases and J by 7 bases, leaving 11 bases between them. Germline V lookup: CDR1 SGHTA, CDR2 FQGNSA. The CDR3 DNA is TGTGCCAGCAGCATGTTAGGGGGTGGCTACACCTTC. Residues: CASSMLGGGYTF. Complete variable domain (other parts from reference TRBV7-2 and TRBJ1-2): GAGVSQSPSNKVTEKGKDVELRCDPISGHTALYWYRQSLGQGLEFLIYFQGNSAPDKSGLPSDRFSAERTGGSVSTLTIQRTQQEDSAVYLCASSMLGGGYTFGSGTRLTVV.

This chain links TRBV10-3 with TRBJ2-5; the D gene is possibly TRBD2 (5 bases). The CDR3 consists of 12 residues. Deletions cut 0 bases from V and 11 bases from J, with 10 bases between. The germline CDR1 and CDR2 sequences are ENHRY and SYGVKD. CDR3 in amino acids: CAISESIGEQYF. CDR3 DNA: TGTGCCATCAGTGAGTCAATTGGGGAGCAGTACTTC.

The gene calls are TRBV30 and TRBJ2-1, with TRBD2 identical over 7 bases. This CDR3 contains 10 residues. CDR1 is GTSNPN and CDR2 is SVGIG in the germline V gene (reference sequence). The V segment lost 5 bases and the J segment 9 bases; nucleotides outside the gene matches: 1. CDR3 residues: CAWGGVEQFF. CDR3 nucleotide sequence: TGTGCCTGGGGGGGGGTTGAGCAGTTCTTC.